A single T cell receptor beta chain is shown here with its context. Its specificity is unknown. This PCR relied on a set of 60 Vbeta primers and 13 Jbeta primers. Produced via immunoSEQ multiplex PCR; TCRdb's table is partial and in-frame only. The repertoire holds approximately 70,000 clones, with around 72% as singletons. This specimen belongs to a study of cytomegalovirus exposure and HLA in healthy donors. Whole-study results and caveats: Relative to equally common others, HLA-associated TCR beta chains showed greater clonal expansion in a later analysis. Later analysis suggested most CMV-associated TCR beta chains were HLA-restricted. CMV serostatus was the sole immune exposure information available.

At the time of sampling, donors were nominally healthy, though unrecorded immune exposures were likely. V trimming: 8 bases; J trimming: 2 bases; junction bases outside the gene matches: 13. CDR1 is MNHNS and CDR2 is SASEGT in the germline V gene. CDR3 length: 16 residues. The gene calls are TRBV6-1 and TRBJ2-3; 7 positions match TRBD2. The sequence came from a woman in her thirties or forties in good health and CMV-seropositive. The sequenced material came from PBMCs. The CDR3 nucleotides read TGTGCCAGCCGTGGGTTTCGGCGGGGGACCACAGATACGCAGTATTTT. Protein: CASRGFRRGTTDTQYF.